Presented here are 8 T cell receptor beta chains from one specimen sequenced in a study of cytomegalovirus exposure and HLA in healthy donors. Amplification used 60 Vbeta primers and 13 Jbeta primers. TCRdb's table, derived via immunoSEQ multiplex PCR, lists solely in-frame clones and lacks some. The table shows tens of thousands of clones, with roughly 80% occurring only once. Source material: PBMCs. The receptors stem from a man in his forties in good health and CMV-seronegative.

The chain joins TRBV5-5 to TRBJ2-1; 7 bases are a match to TRBD1. The V gene's germline CDR1 is SGHKS and CDR2 YYEKEE (reference sequence). The trim removed 1 base at V and 5 bases at J, leaving 9 bases unmatched. This CDR3 is built from 16 residues. CDR3 amino acids: CASSLPNRGGNNEQFF. CDR3 nucleotides: TGTGCCAGCAGCTTGCCTAACAGGGGTGGCAACAATGAGCAGTTCTTC.

The CDR3 sequence: CASSRLSGTSIEQYF. The CDR3 nucleotides read TGTGCCAGCAGTCGACTCTCCGGGACTAGCATCGAGCAGTACTTC. The J gene is TRBJ2-7, the V gene TRBV6-6; 9 nucleotides align to TRBD2. J lost 6 bases, V lost 5 bases, and 11 bases had no gene match. The CDR3 contains 15 residues. CDR1 MNHNY and CDR2 SVGAGI come from the germline V gene (reference sequence).

The chain is built from TRBV4-2 and TRBJ2-7; TRBD2 agrees at 7 bases. CDR3 size: 15 residues. V lost 4 bases and J lost 0; bases outside the gene matches: 6. Germline V gene sequence: CDR1 LGHNA, CDR2 YNFKEQ. Here the CDR3 DNA reads TGTGCCAGCAGCCTCGACGGGGGGAGCTCCTACGAGCAGTACTTC. Its protein product is CASSLDGGSSYEQYF.

This chain connects TRBV6-6 to TRBJ2-7; tentatively, D is TRBD2 (5 bases). The CDR3 consists of 13 residues. V was trimmed by 2 bases and J by 2 bases, leaving 7 bases between them. CDR1 is MNHNY, CDR2 SVGAGI, per germline (reference sequence). The CDR3 sequence: CASSYTRAYEQYF. Here the CDR3 DNA reads TGTGCCAGCAGTTACACTAGGGCCTACGAGCAGTACTTC.

V is TRBV19 and J is TRBJ2-1; 11 nucleotides align to TRBD1. V gave up 5 bases and J gave up 7 bases; unmatched junction bases: 7. The germline V gene encodes CDR1 LNHDA and CDR2 SQIVND (reference sequence). The CDR3 spans 15 residues. Here the CDR3 DNA reads TGTGCCAGTAGTCGAATGGACAGGGGGCCGAATGAGCAGTTCTTC. Translation gives CASSRMDRGPNEQFF.

This clone has only a few counts. The genes are TRBV30 and TRBJ2-3; 9 bases fit TRBD2. The CDR3 consists of 15 residues. CDR1 and CDR2 from the germline V gene are GTSNPN and SVGIG (reference sequence). After removal of 3 bases from V and 6 bases from J, the junction contained 10 bases not matched to a gene. The CDR3 protein is CAWSAHSGSWDTQYF. CDR3 DNA: TGTGCCTGGAGCGCTCATAGCGGGAGCTGGGATACGCAGTATTTT.

The CDR3: CASSLRSFLTGADPSNYGYTF. For the CDR3, the DNA is TGTGCCAGCAGCTTAAGATCTTTCTTAACAGGGGCCGACCCTTCTAACTATGGCTACACCTTC. This chain links TRBV7-3 with TRBJ1-2; 7 positions agree with TRBD1. Germline values: CDR1 SGHTA, CDR2 FQGTGA. CDR3 length equals 21 residues. V lost 1 base to trimming and J lost 0 bases; unmatched junction nucleotides: 20.

The chain links TRBV28 to TRBJ1-5; 7 bases map to TRBD1. CDR1 MDHEN and CDR2 SYDVKM come from the germline V gene. V lost 6 bases to trimming and J lost 9 bases; unmatched junction nucleotides: 5. This CDR3 is 12 amino acids long. The DNA of the CDR3 is TGTGCCAGCAGGTCTAGGGGGCCGCCCCAGCATTTT. Encoded protein: CASRSRGPPQHF.